This passage covers 2 T cell receptor beta chains from one sample sequenced in a study of low-dose radiotherapy and immunotherapy resistance in tumors. Priming of first-strand cDNA relied on TRAV- and TRBV-specific primers (covering alpha and beta chains). TCR amplification used roughly 20 PCR cycles, a constant-region primer and a V-primer adapter. TCRdb itself ran the reads through MiXCR, one entry per CDR3 protein. The sample carries fewer than 110,000 distinct CDR3 sequences, 20% to 25% recorded once. Time point described: after trial treatment. The treatment: LDRT plus nivolumab, ipilimumab, low-dose cyclophosphamide and aspirin (RACIN trial). The sample was PBMCs, taken after low-dose radiotherapy plus immunotherapy. The receptors originated from a male donor with prostate cancer.

This clonotype was detected ten times or more. The gene calls are TRBV3-1 and TRBJ2-1, with D possibly being TRBD1 (6 bases). V dropped 3 bases and J dropped 4 bases, with 13 bases sitting between them. CDR3 length: 15 amino acids. Germline V gives CDR1 LGHDT, CDR2 YNNKEL (reference sequence). CDR3 region: CASSHGTFSYNEQFF. The CDR3 DNA sequence: TGTGCCAGCAGCCACGGGACATTCAGTTACAATGAGCAGTTCTTC.

This chain joins TRBV14 and TRBJ2-1; D possibly uses TRBD1 or TRBD2 (5 bases each). The CDR3 extends over 17 amino acids. The germline gives CDR1 SGHDN, CDR2 FVKESK. Deletions cut 4 bases from V and 0 bases from J, with 16 bases between. CDR3 bases: TGTGCCAGCAGCCCCCGGGGACCCGGATTCTCCTACAATGAGCAGTTCTTC. Its protein is CASSPRGPGFSYNEQFF.